Shown below are 19 T cell receptor beta chains from a single sample sequenced in a study of T cell responses to AZD1222 COVID-19 vaccine. Produced via immunoSEQ multiplex PCR; TCRdb's table is partial and in-frame only. The table shows about 190,000 clones, with approximately 92% occurring only once. The starting material was peripheral blood, obtained on day 0 of AZD1222 vaccination. The receptors originated from an adult in good health.

In this sample, this clone turned up once. This chain links TRBV19 with TRBJ1-1; possibly TRBD1 for D (5 bases). The CDR3 consists of 14 residues. Germline-derived CDR1 and CDR2 are LNHDA and SQIVND (reference sequence). The V end was cut by 5 bases, the J end by 0 bases, with 10 bases between. The DNA for the CDR3 is TGTGCCAGTAGTCGAGGGGTTCTGAACACTGAAGCTTTCTTT. Its translation is CASSRGVLNTEAFF.

The V gene is TRBV9, the J gene TRBJ1-4, with 12 bases matching TRBD1. V lost 4 bases and J lost 5; bases outside the gene matches: 15. The CDR3 consists of 19 residues. Germline loops: CDR1 SGDLS, CDR2 YYNGEE. In DNA form, the CDR3 reads TGTGCCAGCAGCCCTTCACGCTGGGACAGGGGGCATAGGAATGAAAAACTGTTTTTT. Its translation is CASSPSRWDRGHRNEKLFF.

The V and J genes are TRBV7-2 and TRBJ1-3; no definite D call. Germline CDR1 is SGHTA and CDR2 is FQGNSA. Trimming removed 3 bases at V and 0 bases at J, with 6 bases between. This CDR3 comprises 14 residues. The CDR3: CASSLGFSGNTIYF. DNA for the CDR3: TGTGCCAGCAGCTTGGGTTTCTCTGGAAACACCATATATTTT.

The chain recombines TRBV30 with TRBJ1-1, with D unclear. Germline CDR1 GTSNPN, CDR2 SVGIG (reference sequence). Trimming stripped 0 bases from V and 0 bases from J, with 11 bases between. This CDR3 is 15 amino acids long. The chain's CDR3 is CAWSVLAALNTEAFF. In DNA form, the CDR3 reads TGTGCCTGGAGTGTTTTGGCAGCTCTGAACACTGAAGCTTTCTTT. Drawing the rest from reference TRBV30 and TRBJ1-1, the complete variable domain is SQTIHQWPATLVQPVGSPLSLECTVEGTSNPNLYWYRQAAGRGLQLLFYSVGIGQISSEVPQNLSASRPQDRQFILSSKKLLLSDSGFYLCAWSVLAALNTEAFFGQGTRLTVV.

The chain is built from TRBV3-1 (or the pseudogene TRBV3-2) and TRBJ1-1; no firm D call. The V gene's germline CDR1 is LGHDT and CDR2 YNNKEL (reference sequence). The CDR3 extends over 13 amino acids. Trimming removed 3 bases from V and 5 bases from J, with 10 bases in between. The CDR3 reads CASSHDLGTEAFF. The CDR3 nucleotides read TGTGCCAGCAGCCATGACTTGGGAACTGAAGCTTTCTTT.

This clone has just a few counts. The sample holds other DNA sequences that translate to the same CDR3. The rearrangement uses TRBV4-1 and TRBJ1-5; 8 bases match TRBD1. V was pared by 4 bases and J by 2 bases, with 7 bases of the junction left unmatched. Germline V gene data show CDR1 as MGHRA and CDR2 as YSYEKL. This CDR3 comprises 16 residues. In nucleotides, the CDR3 is TGCGCCAGCAGCCCCCCTCCGGGACAGGGCAATCAGCCCCAGCATTTT. Translated: CASSPPPGQGNQPQHF.

The J gene is TRBJ1-2, the V gene TRBV10-3, with TRBD1 matching 9 bases. CDR3 size: 12 residues. V shed 10 bases, J shed 7 bases, and the junction held 7 bases outside the gene matches. Germline V lookup: CDR1 ENHRY, CDR2 SYGVKD. CDR3 region: CATIGTGFGYTF. DNA of the CDR3: TGTGCCACCATCGGGACAGGGTTTGGCTACACCTTC.

This clone was detected only once. V is TRBV4-1 and J is TRBJ2-2; D not resolved. V was trimmed by 0 bases and J by 8 bases, leaving 4 bases between them. This CDR3 contains 12 residues. The germline CDR1 and CDR2 sequences are MGHRA and YSYEKL. The chain's CDR3 is CASSQEVGELFF. CDR3 nucleotides: TGCGCCAGCAGCCAAGAAGTGGGGGAGCTGTTTTTT.

The chain employs TRBV24-1 and TRBJ2-7; TRBD1 matches 10 bases. V was pared by 1 base and J by 3 bases, with 2 bases of the junction left unmatched. This CDR3 is built from 15 residues. From germline, CDR1 is KGHDR and CDR2 SFDVKD. CDR3 coding DNA: TGTGCCACCAGTGATTTAGGACAGGGGGGCTACGAGCAGTACTTC. The encoded protein is CATSDLGQGGYEQYF.

The sample holds a few counts of this clone. The rearrangement joins TRBV6-4 to TRBJ1-1; a possible D gene is TRBD1 (5 bases). The V and J ends lost 6 bases and 4 bases respectively, with 15 bases between them. The CDR3 spans 14 residues. Germline CDR1 MRHNA, CDR2 SNTAGT. CDR3 amino acids: CASSSAPGTTEAFF. Written as DNA, the CDR3 is TGTGCCAGCAGCTCGGCGCCAGGGACCACTGAAGCTTTCTTT.

V and J are TRBV9 and TRBJ1-1; 7 bases map to TRBD1. V dropped 4 bases and J dropped 0; count of bases not matched to a gene: 6. This CDR3 spans 15 amino acids. The V gene's germline CDR1 is SGDLS and CDR2 YYNGEE. The CDR3 loop is CASSPSGGVNTEAFF. CDR3 sequence (DNA): TGTGCCAGCAGCCCCTCAGGGGGAGTGAACACTGAAGCTTTCTTT.

The V and J genes are TRBV2 and TRBJ1-1, with D perhaps TRBD1 (5 bases). V lost 3 bases and J 4 bases, leaving 9 bases between the germline ends. The CDR3 has 13 residues. Germline CDR1 and CDR2: SNHLY and FYNNEI. The DNA for the CDR3 is TGTGCCAGCAGTGATAGAGGGGCCACTGAAGCTTTCTTT. It specifies CASSDRGATEAFF.

The gene calls are TRBV12-3 or TRBV12-4 and TRBJ1-3; a weak D match, TRBD1 (6 bases). Trimming took off 6 bases at V and 7 bases at J, with 13 bases between the two ends. The CDR3 contains 13 residues. CDR3 nucleotide sequence: TGTGCCAGCAGGAGGACAGACTGGAACACCATATATTTT. It specifies CASRRTDWNTIYF.

The chain combines TRBV11-2 with TRBJ1-1, with 7 bases aligning to TRBD1. This CDR3 is 14 amino acids long. Germline CDR1 SGHAT, CDR2 FQNNGV. J was trimmed by 2 bases and V by 5 bases; bases with no gene match: 5. This CDR3 is CASSLQGPNTEAFF. CDR3 nucleotides: TGTGCCAGCAGCCTACAGGGGCCCAACACTGAAGCTTTCTTT.

V and J are TRBV29-1 and TRBJ2-5, with D possibly TRBD2 on 5 matching bases. V gave up 6 bases and J gave up 5 bases, with 19 bases separating them. There are 14 residues in the CDR3. Germline CDR1 reads SQVTM; CDR2 reads ANQGSEA. The CDR3 DNA reads as TGCAGCGTCGTCGGACTCTTACTAATTGAGACCCAGTACTTC. Translation: CSVVGLLLIETQYF.

This clone was observed a few times. The CDR3 is CASSQNRGAGANVLTF. Written as DNA, the CDR3 is TGCGCCAGCAGCCAAAACAGGGGAGCTGGGGCCAACGTCCTGACTTTC. J is TRBJ2-6 and V is TRBV5-1; the match to TRBD1 covers 7 bases. Germline V gene sequence: CDR1 SGHRS, CDR2 YFSETQ. The CDR3 is made up of 16 amino acids. The junction had 6 bases not matched to a gene; V was cut back by 4 bases and J by 2 bases.

V is TRBV12-3 or TRBV12-4 and J is TRBJ2-5; TRBD2 matches 9 bases. J gave up 3 bases and V 8 bases, and 4 bases lay outside the gene matches. CDR3 length equals 13 residues. Here the CDR3 DNA reads TGTGCCAGCGGCAGACTAGCGGAAGAGACCCAGTACTTC. The encoded protein is CASGRLAEETQYF.

This sequence joins TRBV6-5 and TRBJ2-2; D remains unclear. CDR3 size: 13 residues. Germline V CDR1 and CDR2: MNHEY, SVGAGI. Trimming took off 3 bases at V and 4 bases at J, with 6 bases between the two ends. The CDR3 region is CASSYDITGELFF. In DNA form, the CDR3 reads TGTGCCAGCAGTTATGATATCACCGGGGAGCTGTTTTTT.

A few counts support this clone. The J gene is TRBJ1-2, the V gene TRBV10-3, with D unclear. This CDR3 spans 14 amino acids. Looked up from germline, CDR1 is ENHRY and CDR2 is SYGVKD. V was cut by 2 bases and J by 0 bases, with 7 bases left in between. The CDR3 nucleotides read TGTGCCATCAGTGAGGGGAGAACTAACTATGGCTACACCTTC. It is translated as CAISEGRTNYGYTF.